The T cell receptor beta chain described here comes from a study of cytomegalovirus exposure and HLA in healthy donors (TCRdb year 2017). At the level of the whole study: An earlier analysis of roughly 500 of the donors reported roughly 300 Gb of sequence data and 95 million to 120 million unique TCR beta sequences obtained from about 180 million T cells. About 330 gigabases of sequencing data and around 85 million unique TCR sequences made up an early release that covered 500 to 650 HLA-typed donors. Of the approximately 400 genotyped donors, over 65% fell in the genetic ancestry cluster associated with self-reported Caucasian donors. The study aimed to test whether signatures of past pathogen exposure could be identified by cataloging public T cell receptors. Using immunosequencing, the study profiled T cell repertoires from 500 to 800 subjects and related those repertoires to cytomegalovirus serostatus. Along with the roughly 700-subject first cohort, a separate validation cohort of some 130 different subjects was used. The study combined high-throughput TCR immunosequencing, statistical association of individual TCRs with disease status, and machine learning to predict cytomegalovirus infection status. To study patterns of TCR occurrence, a later analysis re-analyzed previously published TCR beta repertoires from under 750 donors and added high-resolution HLA genotyping. Rather than drawing on any new phenotypic data, the later analysis identified candidate immune exposures from TCR beta sequences and the way those sequences occurred across donors. An earlier analysis of some 600 of the donors applied high-throughput TCR beta sequencing to assess whether each TCR beta V gene segment acted as functional or pseudogenic. Donor age, sex, ethnicity and CMV serostatus were compiled together with the repertoire data. A later genetic analysis used genome-wide SNP genotypes for about 60% of the 666 donors, treating that subset as a discovery cohort. Every discovery cohort repertoire had been produced on one sequencing platform. HLA typing included class I and class II loci at four-digit resolution. The number of donors typed differed by locus, with about 629-630 for A, B, C, DRB1 and DQB1, roughly 550 for DQA1, 606 for DPA1, and some 450 for DPB1. About five DR-DQ haplotypes were treated as single units for association and clustering because of strong linkage in the cohort. Across 300 to 400 genotyped donors of the cohort, an average of about 200,000 unique TCR beta nucleotide sequences per donor were sequenced, and approximately 19% of those sequences were non-productive. Broad study findings and their caveats: Because HLA typing was unavailable for some donors at each locus, only the typed subset was used in association tests. In a later analysis, HLA-associated TCR beta chains were found to be more clonally expanded and to have lower generation probabilities than equally common non-associated chains. According to a later genetic analysis, donors in an Asian-associated ancestry cluster had fewer N-insertions in productive TCRs than the approximately 670-donor mean. A cluster of highly shared sequence variants was judged likely to represent a technical artifact of the sequencing pipeline. Most TCR sequences were seen in very few donors, while some public TCRs were found in many individuals. Correlated functional status among segregating V segments might be attributable to linkage disequilibrium, but an unknown experimental factor could not be ruled out. Strong co-occurrence of HLA alleles, especially DR and DQ, made assigning TCR associations to individual alleles difficult. Some IMGT-functional V segments, including TRBV6-2 and TRBV6-3, could not be told apart with the 87-base-pair reads, so those segments were excluded. The classifier was reported to diagnose cytomegalovirus status with high specificity and sensitivity in both the original and validation cohorts. Specific HLA alleles were associated with over 15,000 TCR beta sequences at a false discovery rate of 0.05 in a later analysis. Roughly uniform sequencing depth across donors was assumed in presence/absence analyses, although this assumption may not hold. In this cohort, only TCR beta chains were sequenced, and detectable features were limited by the absence of alpha or paired-chain data. Broadly in line with IMGT annotations, most TCR beta V segments showed up in productive rearrangements about 90% or about 30% of the time in an earlier analysis of several hundred of the donors. A later analysis reported that several top co-occurrence clusters appeared linked to parvovirus B19, influenza, CMV and Epstein-Barr virus. CMV serostatus was the only immune exposure information available for the cohort. In the study, approximately 160 TCR beta chains were listed as associated with cytomegalovirus. V-gene and J-gene trimming of TCR beta chains was associated with a missense DCLRE1C variant in a later genetic analysis, and the association was replicated in an independent cohort. The earlier analysis of a few hundred of the donors excluded roughly 16 rarely observed V segments, including chromosome 9 orphons, because counts were too low. Three of the identified cytomegalovirus-associated TCR beta chains were confirmed in vitro to be specific for cytomegalovirus antigens. In a later analysis, TCR association rates were found to vary across HLA loci, with the most associated TCRs seen for DRB1 alleles and the fewest for HLA-C alleles. A further reported finding was that TCR beta sequences accurately predicted the HLA-A and HLA-B alleles for most subjects in the first cohort. In a later analysis, most CMV-associated TCR beta chains were found to appear HLA-restricted, with HLA associations seemingly driven largely by CMV exposure. According to the authors, the approach could potentially be generalized to other disease states and immunological phenotypes.

V loses 3 bases at its end and J loses 7 bases; junction bases beyond the gene matches: 9. CDR1 and CDR2 were assigned from the germline V gene as KGHSH and LQKENI. Reading from cysteine to phenylalanine, the CDR3 counts 16 amino acids. This entry keeps only the CDR3 DNA: 48 bases, framed from base 1. The cohort consisted of 600 to 700 healthy bone marrow donors. At the time of sampling, every cohort member was nominally healthy, though immune exposures that went unrecorded were likely present. The donor was CMV seronegative and belonged to the group of roughly 330 seronegative cohort members. A peripheral blood sample was collected from each donor, and TCR beta sequencing was performed on peripheral blood mononuclear cells. The Qiagen DNeasy Blood Extraction Kit was used to extract genomic DNA from the blood cell samples. This clone has only one observation. It lacks a known antigen. Base-call qualities are not available, and no considerably larger clone is one nucleotide away.

Library preparation used the immunoSEQ multiplex PCR assay. The multiplex PCR relied on a mix of 60 forward primers for TCR Vbeta segments and 13 reverse primers for TCR Jbeta segments. The CDR3 region of rearranged TCR beta genes was amplified from genomic DNA with a multiplex PCR assay. The amplified TCR beta libraries were sequenced on the Illumina HiSeq System as 87-base-pair reads. The original methods were these. In a later analysis, approximately 74 million unique TCR beta chains were counted across the approximately 640 repertoires, and roughly 10 million of these chains were shared by at least two donors. To remove PCR and sequencing errors, raw reads were error-corrected and collapsed into unique sequences using a nearest-neighbor algorithm that merged closely related sequences. Alignment of CDR3 sequences to IMGT reference sequences was used to assign V, D and J gene segments. For a sequence to be retained, at least a six-nucleotide match to both a V gene segment and a J gene segment was required. A rearrangement counted as productive if the CDR3 had no stop codons and remained in frame with V and J, and every other rearrangement counted as non-productive. CDR3 was defined according to IMGT convention as the region running from the second conserved V-encoded cysteine to the conserved J-encoded phenylalanine. The earlier analysis of 500 to 750 of the donors excluded any sequence lacking an unambiguous match to a single V gene segment. In an earlier analysis of around 600 of the donors, V segments were called functional above 56.7% productive rearrangements and were called segregating when the between-donor standard deviation exceeded 5%. A statistical classification framework was built for diagnosing cytomegalovirus status from the catalog of TCR beta chain sequences. V and J gene assignment, in a later analysis, came from comparing TCR nucleotide sequences with IMGT/GENE-DB human TR gene sequences. Using the TCRdist pipeline, a later analysis assigned CDR3 sequences along with most-parsimonious VDJ recombination scenarios. In a later analysis, each TCR beta chain was defined by its CDR3 amino acid sequence together with its V-gene family, and reads without a unique V-gene family were excluded. As a way to deal with suspected cross-contamination and a sequencing artifact, a later analysis dropped over 550 nucleotide sequences that were highly shared and had low generation probability. In a later analysis, a clonal expansion index for each public chain was calculated from normalized within-repertoire ranks of inferred template counts. A later analysis computed generation probabilities with a VDJ recombination model fitted to out-of-frame rearrangements, and checked the results against IGoR. In a later analysis, TCR-TCR, TCR-HLA and TCR-CMV co-occurrence was scored with hypergeometric tests, and a repertoire-size bias correction was applied to TCR pairs. A later analysis estimated false discovery rates by permuting HLA or CMV assignments 20 times. A later analysis grouped co-occurring TCRs with DBSCAN, adding TCRdist sequence similarity when clustering within HLA-allele-positive subsets. For co-occurrence clustering, repertoires with fewer than 30,000 or more than 120,000 public chains were excluded, along with four or five repertoires with anomalous nucleotide sharing. This immuneACCESS table, as held by TCRdb, lists in-frame sequences with V and J called but not all clones. Of the missing ones, under half trace to an unresolved V gene in checked studies; the others have no known cause. That table is the source of V, J and clone size, and D and trimming were worked out from the DNA. This sample is represented by around 120,000 clones; 80% of them were singletons. The biggest ten clones account for more than 2.5% of the sample.

The sequence was collected from a male donor in good health and CMV-seronegative. The rearrangement joined TRBV18 to TRBJ2-1, with 10 bases aligning to TRBD2. The sample comprised PBMCs. The CDR3 corresponds to CASSPPAGGPRNEQFF. The nucleotide sequence is given as TGTGCCAGCTCACCGCCAGCGGGAGGGCCCCGGAATGAGCAGTTCTTC.